This TCR beta chain was found in a study of OX40 agonist ivuxolimab in advanced cancers. Study summary: Therapy given before enrollment (anti-PD-1, anti-PD-L1 or anti-CTLA-4) was allowed, and roughly 41% had some. The study, taken as a whole, reports: Within 6 weeks, CD4+ and CD8+ blood T cells expanded clonally at 0.1 to 3.0 mg/kg.

Assay used: immunoSEQ multiplex PCR; TCRdb lists only in-frame clones, some missing. The sample records about 72,000 clones, around nine tenths being singletons. This clone was found a few times. Antigen: not known. Between the trimmed V and J ends, which lost 7 bases and 8 bases, there was a span of 24 bases. Germline CDR1 reads PRHDT; CDR2 reads FYEKMQ (reference sequence). The CDR3 sequence is 16 residues long. Sequences were derived from CD4+ or CD8+ T cells sorted from blood, sampled in a trial of the OX40 agonist ivuxolimab. This chain connects TRBV13 to TRBJ2-1, with a tentative D call TRBD2 (7 bases). This TCR derives from an adult with an advanced solid tumor such as melanoma, head and neck, liver or kidney cancer. CDR3: CASTNRPGGGVDEQFF. The CDR3, as DNA: TGTGCCAGCACCAACCGCCCGGGGGGCGGCGTGGATGAGCAGTTCTTC.